This T cell receptor beta chain emerged from a study of T cell responses to AZD1222 COVID-19 vaccine (dated by TCRdb to about 2021). About the study as a whole: AZD1222 recipients with second doses at about 4 weeks or about 12 weeks were pooled, because spike-specific TCR depth and breadth did not differ between schedules. Trial participants were enrolled by age into 18-55, 56-69 and 70-plus year subgroups, with 148, 28 and 57 TCR-sequenced participants respectively. TCR sequencing was performed for 233 trial participants, of whom around 200 were given two doses of AZD1222 and around 26 were given two doses of MenACWY control vaccine.

What the time point label conveys for this sample: baseline before first vaccination. Samples from vaccinated people were obtained from the UK trials COV001 and COV002, which included a single-blind randomized controlled phase 2/3 trial of AZD1222 (ChAdOx1 nCoV-19) in healthy adults. Trial participant PBMC samples were collected at day 0 and day 28 after the second dose for TCRbeta chain sequencing. The CDR3 regions of human TCRbeta chains were analyzed by immunosequencing. As for the original processing: Repertoire TCRs were matched against a reference library of SARS-CoV-2-specific TCRs generated with the MIRA antigen-specificity platform. Breadth meant the fraction of unique TCRs that were SARS-CoV-2-associated, whereas depth meant the fraction of total T cells that were SARS-CoV-2-associated. Using the MIRA data, every spike-specific TCR was mapped to the spike region that the TCR reacted to and assigned to either a CD4 or a CD8 class. Log10-transformed breadth and depth values were compared by one-way ANOVA with Sidak's multiple comparisons tests. Held by TCRdb, this immuneACCESS table contains in-frame sequences only and omits some clones. Under half of the omission traces to an unresolved V gene where checked; the cause of the rest is unknown. V, J and clone size are those of that table, while D and trimming were read from the DNA. The sample table records roughly 60,000 clones; around 83% of these occur just once. The biggest ten clones account for around 20% of the sample.

General findings and caveats noted by the study authors: The 56-69-year group was small, and its depth increase did not reach significance, likely because of low power. Participants were mostly white British, with more females than males. The authors suggested clonal diversity may have been underestimated. Reportedly, close to half of the unique spike-specific TCRs recognized epitopes lying outside the regions that are mutated in the B.1.351 and B.1.1.7 variants. No day 14 peak-response samples were available, so repertoires were characterized only after the peak T cell response. Conclusions about previously exposed vaccinees are limited because only five to seven AZD1222 recipients were SARS-CoV-2 seropositive at baseline. The vaccine-associated CD4 TCRs covered the entire spike protein, and the dominant responses fell in regions 160-218 and 743-854. A significant rise in spike-specific TCR breadth and depth was observed after two AZD1222 doses relative to day 0 and relative to MenACWY recipients.

On this clone: Its specific antigen is unknown. Per-nucleotide qualities are absent, and no much larger clonotype sits a single base away.

V trim: 0 bases; J trim: 8 bases; unmatched bases: 6. As encoded in the germline V gene, CDR1 is SGDLS while CDR2 is YYNGEE. From the cysteine through the phenylalanine, the CDR3 covers 15 amino acids. Only the CDR3 region is kept as DNA, spanning 45 bases read in frame from base 1. The input for sequencing was peripheral blood, taken on day 0 of AZD1222 vaccination. The receptor was derived from an adult in good health. The chain uses TRBV9 and TRBJ2-1; 9 junctional bases match TRBD2. The CDR3 sequence is CASSVGLAADDEQFF. Read as DNA, the sequence is TGTGCCAGCAGCGTAGGACTAGCGGCGGACGATGAGCAGTTCTTC.